One sample yielded the 13 T cell receptor beta chains listed below, sequenced in a study of ipilimumab plus nivolumab after autologous stem cell transplantation. Some clones are missing from TCRdb's copy, which holds only in-frame ones; the method was immunoSEQ multiplex PCR. The repertoire holds tens of thousands of clones, with roughly 92% as singletons. The source material was PBMCs, sampled in a trial of ipilimumab plus nivolumab as post-transplant consolidation. The receptor set was obtained from a male donor with multiple myeloma.

The chain couples TRBV5-1 to TRBJ2-7; no firm D call. Germline V gives CDR1 SGHRS, CDR2 YFSETQ. Trimming removed 4 bases from V and 3 bases from J, with 11 bases in between. The CDR3 sequence is 13 residues long. The CDR3 DNA reads as TGCGCCAGCAGCCAGCCGGAGAACTACGAGCAGTACTTC. Amino acid sequence: CASSQPENYEQYF.

This clone was detected once. The rearrangement uses TRBV7-8 and TRBJ1-1; D is perhaps TRBD1 (6 bases). Trimming took off 1 base at V and 4 bases at J, with 16 bases between the two ends. Germline CDR1 is SGHVS and CDR2 is FQNEAQ. This CDR3 comprises 16 residues. The DNA of the CDR3 is TGTGCCAGCAGCTTAGGGGAAACAGGGCTTGCCACTGAAGCTTTCTTT. Its protein is CASSLGETGLATEAFF. The complete variable domain, with remaining parts taken from reference TRBV7-8 and TRBJ1-1, reads GAGVSQSPRYKVAKRGQDVALRCDPISGHVSLFWYQQALGQGPEFLTYFQNEAQLDKSGLPSDRFFAERPEGSVSTLKIQRTQQEDSAVYLCASSLGETGLATEAFFGQGTRLTVV.

The chain is built from TRBV5-6 and TRBJ2-7; 9 nucleotides agree with TRBD1. The J segment lost 5 bases and the V segment lost 6 bases, leaving 6 bases of the junction unmatched. Per the germline V gene, CDR1 is SGHDT and CDR2 is YYEEEE. This CDR3 comprises 13 residues. The CDR3 nucleotides read TGTGCCAGCAAACAGGGGGCGCGCGACGAGCAGTACTTC. Encoded protein: CASKQGARDEQYF.

The chain couples TRBV9 to TRBJ2-1, with D perhaps TRBD2 (6 bases). This CDR3 has 16 residues. Germline loops: CDR1 SGDLS, CDR2 YYNGEE. Trimming removed 0 bases from V and 0 bases from J, with 10 bases in between. CDR3 nucleotides: TGTGCCAGCAGCGTAGCGGGGGACCCCTCCTACAATGAGCAGTTCTTC. This gives the protein CASSVAGDPSYNEQFF.

The chain employs TRBV5-1 and TRBJ2-7; D is perhaps TRBD1 (6 bases). Germline CDR1 SGHRS, CDR2 YFSETQ. V was cut by 3 bases and J by 1 base, with 14 bases left in between. The CDR3 spans 15 residues. In nucleotides, the CDR3 is TGCGCCAGCAGCTCACCGACAGGCCCTTCCTACGAGCAGTACTTC. It specifies CASSSPTGPSYEQYF. The complete variable domain, with remaining parts taken from reference TRBV5-1 and TRBJ2-7, reads KAGVTQTPRYLIKTRGQQVTLSCSPISGHRSVSWYQQTPGQGLQFLFEYFSETQRNKGNFPGRFSGRQFSNSRSEMNVSTLELGDSALYLCASSSPTGPSYEQYFGPGTRLTVT.

The V gene is TRBV2, the J gene TRBJ1-1, with D possibly matching TRBD1 (6 bases). Germline lookup yields CDR1 SNHLY and CDR2 FYNNEI. V lost 6 bases, J lost 7 bases, and 18 bases lay in between. CDR3 length equals 14 residues. The CDR3 is CASSRGKGNFEAFF. The CDR3 DNA sequence: TGTGCCAGCAGCAGGGGTAAGGGGAATTTTGAAGCTTTCTTT.

The chain employs TRBV4-2 and TRBJ2-7; no definite D call. The ends were cut back, 1 base at V and 2 bases at J, with 9 bases in the middle. Per germline, CDR1 LGHNA and CDR2 YNFKEQ. The CDR3 is 14 residues long. The DNA of the CDR3 is TGTGCCAGCAGCCAAGGGAGCAGAACCTACGAGCAGTACTTC. The encoded protein is CASSQGSRTYEQYF.

The chain carries TRBV19 and TRBJ1-5; D unclear. V dropped 2 bases and J dropped 3 bases, with 5 bases sitting between them. The length of the CDR3 is 13 residues. Per the germline V gene, CDR1 is LNHDA and CDR2 is SQIVND (reference sequence). The CDR3 reads CASSIRANQPQHF. CDR3 nucleotides: TGTGCCAGTAGTATAAGGGCCAATCAGCCCCAGCATTTT.

The V call is TRBV14, the J call TRBJ2-1; weak D call: TRBD1 (6 bases). CDR1 is SGHDN and CDR2 is FVKESK in the germline V gene. The CDR3 runs to 17 residues. Trimming pared 1 base from V and 4 bases from J, leaving 17 bases between. The DNA for the CDR3 is TGTGCCAGCAGCCAAGCGTTTACAGGTACAGGGTACAATGAGCAGTTCTTC. The encoded protein is CASSQAFTGTGYNEQFF. Based on the CDR3 plus reference TRBV14 and TRBJ2-1, the full variable domain is EAGVTQFPSHSVIEKGQTVTLRCDPISGHDNLYWYRRVMGKEIKFLLHFVKESKQDESGMPNNRFLAERTGGTYSTLKVQPAELEDSGVYFCASSQAFTGTGYNEQFFGPGTRLTVL.

This clone showed up just once. V is TRBV20-1 and J is TRBJ2-1; the D gene is possibly TRBD2 (5 bases). The CDR3 length is 11 residues. CDR1 and CDR2 from the germline V gene are DFQATT and SNEGSKA (reference sequence). V lost 6 bases and J 5 bases, leaving 8 bases between the germline ends. CDR3 nucleotides: TGCAGTGCGCGGAGGAACAATGAGCAGTTCTTC. Its protein product is CSARRNNEQFF.

The chain links TRBV5-4 to TRBJ1-2; D unclear. Trimming pared 0 bases from V and 11 bases from J, leaving 20 bases between. Germline lookup yields CDR1 SGHNT and CDR2 YYREEE (reference sequence). The CDR3 is 15 residues long. The CDR3 sequence: CASSLAEGRLLGYTF. Here the CDR3 DNA reads TGTGCCAGCAGCTTGGCCGAGGGCAGGCTATTGGGGTACACCTTC. The variable domain in full, completed from reference TRBV5-4 and TRBJ1-2, reads ETGVTQSPTHLIKTRGQQVTLRCSSQSGHNTVSWYQQALGQGPQFIFQYYREEENGRGNFPPRFSGLQFPNYSSELNVNALELDDSALYLCASSLAEGRLLGYTFGSGTRLTVV.

The chain combines TRBV7-2 with TRBJ2-7; TRBD1 or TRBD2 may be the D gene (5 bases each). CDR1 and CDR2 (germline): SGHTA, FQGNSA. The CDR3 runs to 15 residues. Trimming left V 3 bases short and J 1 base short, with 13 bases between. The CDR3 spells CASSLGRRVSYEQYF. CDR3 sequence (DNA): TGTGCCAGCAGCTTGGGACGGCGGGTATCCTACGAGCAGTACTTC.

The chain uses TRBV6-5 and TRBJ2-3; the D is unclear. CDR1 is MNHEY and CDR2 is SVGAGI in the germline V gene. Trimming left V 2 bases short and J 5 bases short, with 11 bases between. This CDR3 region has 14 residues. CDR3 nucleotides: TGTGCCAGCAGTTACAGGGAAACGATAGATACGCAGTATTTT. Its translation is CASSYRETIDTQYF.